Listed below are T cell receptor beta chains from one sample, sequenced in a study of T cell responses to AZD1222 COVID-19 vaccine. Sequencing used immunoSEQ multiplex PCR; TCRdb keeps in-frame clones, though not all of them. Here the sample spans under 95,000 clones, almost 90% being singletons. This material consisted of peripheral blood, taken 28 days after the second AZD1222 dose. Receptor source: an adult who received the AZD1222 COVID-19 vaccine. Each CDR3 is given with its conserved first and last residue. D genes are given only for firm matches. Size values are once, few and many counts, or a class for expanded clones, and some rows have none.

J gene,clone size,V gene,D gene,CDR3 protein,CDR3 DNA
TRBJ1-1,-,TRBV7-6,-,CASRGQPSSTEAFF,TGTGCCAGCCGAGGACAGCCGTCGAGCACTGAAGCTTTCTTT
TRBJ2-7,-,TRBV6-5,-,CASSYLVGASYEQYF,TGTGCCAGCAGTTACTTGGTGGGGGCGTCCTACGAGCAGTACTTC
TRBJ2-7,-,TRBV15,-,CATSRGQVSEQYF,TGTGCCACCAGCAGAGGACAGGTATCCGAGCAGTACTTC
TRBJ1-6,-,TRBV19,-,CASKATGNYNSPLHF,TGTGCCAGTAAGGCTACAGGGAACTATAATTCACCCCTCCACTTT
TRBJ2-7,-,TRBV3-1/TRBV3-2,TRBD1,CASSFGTEFYEQYF,TGTGCCAGCAGCTTCGGGACAGAATTCTACGAGCAGTACTTC
TRBJ1-6,-,TRBV12-3/TRBV12-4,-,CASSLPPWPLHF,TGTGCCAGCAGTTTACCCCCCTGGCCCCTCCACTTT
TRBJ1-2,-,TRBV23-1,TRBD1,CASGPGTGASWGDGYTF,TGCGCCAGCGGGCCCGGGACAGGGGCCAGTTGGGGGGATGGCTACACCTTC
TRBJ1-5,-,TRBV7-2,-,CASSRDGKNQPQHF,TGTGCCAGCAGCCGGGACGGGAAAAATCAGCCCCAGCATTTT
TRBJ2-2,-,TRBV4-2,-,CASSQPTGVLATGELFF,TGTGCCAGCAGCCAACCCACAGGAGTCTTGGCCACCGGGGAGCTGTTTTTT
TRBJ1-1,once,TRBV6-1,-,CASSEVGLNTEAFF,TGTGCCAGCAGTGAAGTGGGCCTGAACACTGAAGCTTTCTTT
TRBJ1-5,once,TRBV2,-,CASSGTVSDQPQHF,TGTGCCAGCAGTGGGACAGTGTCGGATCAGCCCCAGCATTTT
TRBJ1-4,-,TRBV10-3,-,CAISVSGGGRDEKLFF,TGTGCCATCAGTGTCTCGGGGGGCGGCCGTGATGAAAAACTGTTTTTT
TRBJ2-3,-,TRBV6-6,-,CASSYSAIASTQYF,TGTGCCAGCAGTTACTCGGCGATAGCGAGTACGCAGTATTTT
TRBJ2-3,once,TRBV3-1/TRBV3-2,-,CASSQGGTDTQYF,TGTGCCAGCAGCCAAGGAGGAACAGATACGCAGTATTTT
TRBJ2-7,-,TRBV5-4,-,CASSYGQNYEQYF,TGTGCCAGCAGCTACGGACAGAACTACGAGCAGTACTTC
TRBJ1-2,-,TRBV19,-,CASSGRTRGYTF,TGTGCCAGTAGTGGCCGTACCCGGGGCTACACCTTC
TRBJ1-5,-,TRBV4-3,-,CASSQDQGRPQHF,TGCGCCAGCAGCCAAGACCAGGGGAGGCCCCAGCATTTT
TRBJ2-6,-,TRBV27,-,CASTASGANVLTF,TGTGCCAGCACCGCCTCTGGGGCCAACGTCCTGACTTTC
TRBJ2-7,-,TRBV7-9,TRBD2,CASSFSSGVEQYF,TGTGCCAGCTCCTTCTCGAGCGGGGTCGAGCAGTACTTC
TRBJ1-1,-,TRBV19,-,CASSAYMAERATEAFF,TGTGCCAGTAGTGCTTATATGGCCGAGCGGGCCACTGAAGCTTTCTTT
TRBJ2-6,-,TRBV14,-,CASRGPLVYSGANVLTF,TGTGCCAGCAGGGGTCCCCTAGTTTACTCCGGGGCCAACGTCCTGACTTTC
TRBJ2-5,-,TRBV13,-,CASSSGSQETQYF,TGTGCCAGCAGCTCCGGGAGTCAAGAGACCCAGTACTTC
TRBJ1-1,-,TRBV19,-,CASSPRGQNAEAFF,TGTGCCAGTAGCCCGCGAGGGCAGAATGCTGAAGCTTTCTTT
TRBJ1-3,-,TRBV10-3,-,CAISLQLRVAGNTIYF,TGTGCCATCAGTCTTCAACTGAGGGTAGCTGGAAACACCATATATTTT
TRBJ1-2,-,TRBV4-1,-,CASSQGAGGYGYTF,TGCGCCAGCAGCCAAGGCGCGGGGGGCTATGGCTACACCTTC
TRBJ2-2,-,TRBV3-1/TRBV3-2,-,CASSQFVGGNTGELFF,TGTGCCAGCAGCCAATTCGTGGGGGGAAACACCGGGGAGCTGTTTTTT
TRBJ1-6,-,TRBV27,-,CASSLGIRESPLHF,TGTGCCAGCAGTTTAGGGATACGGGAGTCACCCCTCCACTTT
TRBJ2-1,-,TRBV4-3,TRBD2,CASSQEPYTVAGRDNEQFF,TGCGCCAGCAGCCAAGAACCCTACACCGTAGCGGGGAGAGACAATGAGCAGTTCTTC
TRBJ1-2,-,TRBV29-1,TRBD1,CSVDRDRSYGYTF,TGCAGCGTTGATCGGGACAGGTCCTATGGCTACACCTTC
TRBJ2-2,-,TRBV28,TRBD1,CASSTSRVGHRGLTGELFF,TGTGCCAGCAGTACATCTCGGGTTGGTCACAGGGGGCTTACCGGGGAGCTGTTTTTT
TRBJ1-6,-,TRBV6-2/TRBV6-3,-,CASSFPDHNSPLHF,TGTGCCAGCAGTTTCCCGGATCACAATTCACCCCTCCACTTT
TRBJ2-4,-,TRBV27,TRBD1,CASLDRGNIQYF,TGTGCCAGCTTAGACAGGGGGAACATTCAGTACTTC
TRBJ1-4,-,TRBV21-1,-,CASSPGTGRRKLFF,TGTGCCAGCAGCCCTGGGACAGGTCGGAGAAAACTGTTTTTT
TRBJ2-5,-,TRBV18,TRBD1,CASSSVTGPETQYF,TGTGCCAGCTCCTCAGTGACAGGGCCGGAGACCCAGTACTTC
TRBJ1-1,-,TRBV3-1/TRBV3-2,-,CASSQGGRTTEAFF,TGTGCCAGCAGCCAAGGAGGGCGAACGACTGAAGCTTTCTTT
TRBJ2-1,-,TRBV25-1,-,CASSDWGYEQFF,TGTGCCAGCAGTGATTGGGGATATGAGCAGTTCTTC
TRBJ2-7,few,TRBV3-1/TRBV3-2,TRBD1,CASSPRHRWTGTYEQYF,TGTGCCAGCAGCCCCCGTCACCGGTGGACAGGGACCTACGAGCAGTACTTC
TRBJ1-6,-,TRBV2,TRBD1,CASSEGDRIENSPLHF,TGTGCCAGCAGTGAGGGGGACAGGATCGAGAATTCACCCCTCCACTTT
TRBJ2-7,-,TRBV6-5,-,CASSRTSVYEQYF,TGTGCCAGCAGTCGGACTTCAGTTTACGAGCAGTACTTC
TRBJ1-1,-,TRBV11-2,-,CASSGGGLNTEAFF,TGTGCCAGCAGCGGCGGAGGGTTGAACACTGAAGCTTTCTTT
TRBJ1-5,few,TRBV7-8,-,CASSLARVTNQPQHF,TGTGCCAGCAGCTTAGCGAGGGTTACCAATCAGCCCCAGCATTTT
TRBJ2-3,once,TRBV3-1/TRBV3-2,-,CASSQSVADTQYF,TGTGCCAGCAGCCAATCTGTCGCCGATACGCAGTATTTT
TRBJ1-3,-,TRBV30,-,CAWSGGSGNTIYF,TGTGCCTGGAGTGGCGGCTCTGGAAACACCATATATTTT